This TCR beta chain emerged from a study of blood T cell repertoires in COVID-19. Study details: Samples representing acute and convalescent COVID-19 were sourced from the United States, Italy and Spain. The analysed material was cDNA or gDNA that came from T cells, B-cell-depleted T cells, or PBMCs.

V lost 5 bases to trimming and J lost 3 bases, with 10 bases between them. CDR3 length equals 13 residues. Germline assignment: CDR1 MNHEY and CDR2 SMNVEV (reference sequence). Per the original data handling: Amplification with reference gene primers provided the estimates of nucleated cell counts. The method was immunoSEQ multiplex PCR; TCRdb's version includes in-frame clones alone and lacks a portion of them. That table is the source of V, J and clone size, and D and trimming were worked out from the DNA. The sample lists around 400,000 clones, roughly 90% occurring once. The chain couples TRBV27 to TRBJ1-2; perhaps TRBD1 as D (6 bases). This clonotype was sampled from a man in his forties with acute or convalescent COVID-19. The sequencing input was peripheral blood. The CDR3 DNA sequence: TGTGCCAGCAGTCAGGACAGTTACTATGGCTACACCTTC. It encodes CASSQDSYYGYTF.